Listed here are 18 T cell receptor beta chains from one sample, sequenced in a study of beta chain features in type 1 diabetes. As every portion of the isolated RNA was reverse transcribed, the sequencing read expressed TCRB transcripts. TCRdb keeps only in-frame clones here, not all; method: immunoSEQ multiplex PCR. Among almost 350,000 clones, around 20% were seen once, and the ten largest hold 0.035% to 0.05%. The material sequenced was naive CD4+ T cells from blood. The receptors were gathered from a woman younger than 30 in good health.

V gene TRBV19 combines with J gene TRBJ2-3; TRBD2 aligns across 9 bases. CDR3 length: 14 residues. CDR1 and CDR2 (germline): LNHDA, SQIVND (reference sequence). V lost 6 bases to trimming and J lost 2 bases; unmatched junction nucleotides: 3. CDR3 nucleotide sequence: TGTGCCAGTAGGAGACTAGCGGTCACAGATACGCAGTATTTT. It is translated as CASRRLAVTDTQYF.

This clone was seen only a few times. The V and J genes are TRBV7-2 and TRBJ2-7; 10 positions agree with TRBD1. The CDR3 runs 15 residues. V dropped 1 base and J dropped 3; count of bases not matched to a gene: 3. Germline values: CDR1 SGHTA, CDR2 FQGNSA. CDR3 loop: CASSLVGTGVYEQYF. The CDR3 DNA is TGTGCCAGCAGCTTAGTCGGGACAGGGGTCTACGAGCAGTACTTC.

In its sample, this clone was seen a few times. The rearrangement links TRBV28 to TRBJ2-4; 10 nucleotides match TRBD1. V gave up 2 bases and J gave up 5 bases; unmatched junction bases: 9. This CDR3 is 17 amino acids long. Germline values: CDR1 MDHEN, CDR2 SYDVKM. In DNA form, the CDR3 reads TGTGCCAGCAGTTTAGGGCCTGTTGGGACAGGGGAAAACATTCAGTACTTC. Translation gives CASSLGPVGTGENIQYF.

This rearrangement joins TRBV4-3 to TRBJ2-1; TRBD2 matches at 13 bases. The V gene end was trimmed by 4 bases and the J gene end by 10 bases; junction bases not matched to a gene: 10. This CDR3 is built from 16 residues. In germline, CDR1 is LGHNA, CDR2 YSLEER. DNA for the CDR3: TGCGCCAGCAGCCGCACCGGGACTAGCGGGGCCGGGGAGCAGTTCTTC. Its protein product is CASSRTGTSGAGEQFF.

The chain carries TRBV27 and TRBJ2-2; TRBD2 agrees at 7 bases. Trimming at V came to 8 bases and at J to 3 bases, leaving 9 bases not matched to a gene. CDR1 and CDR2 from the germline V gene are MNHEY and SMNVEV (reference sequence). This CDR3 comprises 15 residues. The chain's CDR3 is CASAPGGGYTGELFF. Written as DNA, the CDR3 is TGTGCCAGCGCCCCTGGGGGGGGGTACACCGGGGAGCTGTTTTTT.

The CDR3 is CASRYSDLEAFF. As DNA, the CDR3 is TGTGCCAGCAGGTACAGTGACCTTGAAGCTTTCTTT. The J gene is TRBJ1-1, the V gene TRBV6-1; D is undetermined. V was clipped by 6 bases and J by 7 bases, with 12 bases between them. CDR1 and CDR2 from the germline V gene are MNHNS and SASEGT. The CDR3 spans 12 residues.

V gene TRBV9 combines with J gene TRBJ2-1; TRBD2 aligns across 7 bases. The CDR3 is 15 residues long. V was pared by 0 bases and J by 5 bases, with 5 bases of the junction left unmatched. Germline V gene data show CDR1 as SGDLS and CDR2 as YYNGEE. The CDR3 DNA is TGTGCCAGCAGCGTAGGAAGCGGGATGGACAATGAGCAGTTCTTC. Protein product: CASSVGSGMDNEQFF.

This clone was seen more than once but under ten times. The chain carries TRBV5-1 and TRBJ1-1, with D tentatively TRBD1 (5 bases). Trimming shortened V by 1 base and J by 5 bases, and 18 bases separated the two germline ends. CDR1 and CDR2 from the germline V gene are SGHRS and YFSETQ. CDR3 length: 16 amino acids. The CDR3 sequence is CASSLWASTPGTEAFF. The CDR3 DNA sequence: TGCGCCAGCAGCTTGTGGGCCAGTACCCCAGGGACTGAAGCTTTCTTT.

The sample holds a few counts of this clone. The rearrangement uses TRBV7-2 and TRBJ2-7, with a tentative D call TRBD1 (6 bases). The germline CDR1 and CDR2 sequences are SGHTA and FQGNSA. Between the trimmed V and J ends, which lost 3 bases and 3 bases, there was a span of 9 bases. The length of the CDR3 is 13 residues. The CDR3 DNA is TGTGCCAGCAGCTTTAACAGGGACTACGAGCAGTACTTC. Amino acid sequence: CASSFNRDYEQYF.

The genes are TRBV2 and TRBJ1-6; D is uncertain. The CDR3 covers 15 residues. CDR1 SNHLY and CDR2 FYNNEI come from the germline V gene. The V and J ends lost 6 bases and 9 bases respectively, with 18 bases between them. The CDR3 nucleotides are TGTGCCAGCAGCCTACTCTCCGCGGAAGGTTCACCCCTCCACTTT. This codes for CASSLLSAEGSPLHF.

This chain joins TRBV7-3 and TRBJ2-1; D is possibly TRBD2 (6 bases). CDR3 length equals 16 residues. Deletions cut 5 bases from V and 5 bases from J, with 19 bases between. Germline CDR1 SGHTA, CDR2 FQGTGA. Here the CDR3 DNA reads TGTGCCAGCAGCCTAGCGCCCATGCGGGACGACAATGAGCAGTTCTTC. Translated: CASSLAPMRDDNEQFF.

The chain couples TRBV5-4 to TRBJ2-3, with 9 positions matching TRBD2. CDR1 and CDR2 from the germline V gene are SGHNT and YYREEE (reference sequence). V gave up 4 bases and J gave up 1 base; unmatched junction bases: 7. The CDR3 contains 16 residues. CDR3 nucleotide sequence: TGTGCCAGCAGCAAGGCAAGCGGGGGGCGCACAGATACGCAGTATTTT. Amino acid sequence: CASSKASGGRTDTQYF. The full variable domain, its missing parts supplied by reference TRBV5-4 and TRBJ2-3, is ETGVTQSPTHLIKTRGQQVTLRCSSQSGHNTVSWYQQALGQGPQFIFQYYREEENGRGNFPPRFSGLQFPNYSSELNVNALELDDSALYLCASSKASGGRTDTQYFGPGTRLTVL.

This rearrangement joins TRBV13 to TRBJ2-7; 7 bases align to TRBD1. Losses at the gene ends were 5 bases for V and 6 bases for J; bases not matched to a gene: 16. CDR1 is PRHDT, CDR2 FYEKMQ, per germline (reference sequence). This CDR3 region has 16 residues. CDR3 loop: CASSRRGQRLNGEQYF. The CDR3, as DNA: TGTGCCAGCAGCCGCCGGGGACAGAGACTTAACGGCGAGCAGTACTTC.

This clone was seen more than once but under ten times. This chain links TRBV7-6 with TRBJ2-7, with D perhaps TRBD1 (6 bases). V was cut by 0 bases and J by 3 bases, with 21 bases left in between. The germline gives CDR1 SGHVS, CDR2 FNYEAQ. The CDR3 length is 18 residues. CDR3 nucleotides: TGTGCCAGCAGCTTAGCGGGGACCCGCGGCAGGGGAAACTACGAGCAGTACTTC. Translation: CASSLAGTRGRGNYEQYF.

The CDR3 DNA reads TGTGCCAGCAGCTTAAGGGCAGGGGGCAATGAGCAGTACTTC. Amino acids: CASSLRAGGNEQYF. The chain has TRBV11-2 and TRBJ2-7; 8 bases agree with TRBD1. V trimming: 2 bases; J trimming: 7 bases; junction bases outside the gene matches: 7. The CDR3 length is 14 residues. Germline V gene sequence: CDR1 SGHAT, CDR2 FQNNGV.

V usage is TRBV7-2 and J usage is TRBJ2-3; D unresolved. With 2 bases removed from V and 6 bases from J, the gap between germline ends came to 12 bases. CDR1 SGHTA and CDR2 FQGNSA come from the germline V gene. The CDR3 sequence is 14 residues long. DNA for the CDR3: TGTGCCAGCAGCTTAAATGTGGCCCCGGATACGCAGTATTTT. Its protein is CASSLNVAPDTQYF.

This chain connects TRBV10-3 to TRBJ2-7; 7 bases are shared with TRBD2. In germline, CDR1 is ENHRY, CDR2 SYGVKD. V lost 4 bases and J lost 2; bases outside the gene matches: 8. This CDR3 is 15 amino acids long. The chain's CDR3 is CAISGRGTETYEQYF. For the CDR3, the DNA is TGTGCCATCAGTGGGCGGGGGACGGAGACCTACGAGCAGTACTTC.

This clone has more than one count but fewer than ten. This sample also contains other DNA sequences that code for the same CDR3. Written as DNA, the CDR3 is TGTGCCAGCAGCTTAGGCGGAGTCTACGAGCAGTACTTC. Amino acid sequence: CASSLGGVYEQYF. The chain couples TRBV7-9 to TRBJ2-7; D uncertain. Trimming shortened V by 1 base and J by 3 bases, and 7 bases separated the two germline ends. The CDR3 is made up of 13 amino acids. Germline CDR1 and CDR2: SEHNR and FQNEAQ (reference sequence).